The 30 T cell receptor beta chains below all came from one sample that was sequenced in a study of CD8 T cells in Susac syndrome. With random hexamers, reverse transcription was performed on about 0.5 to 1 ug of RNA. TCRdb processed the immunoSEQ multiplex PCR reads anew with MiXCR; each CDR3 protein has one entry. The table has a few hundred thousand distinct CDR3 sequences, 85% seen once. The sequenced sample consisted of CD8+ T cells from PBMCs. These TCRs come from a human donor with multiple sclerosis.

This chain links TRBV19 with TRBJ2-7; D unresolved. The CDR3 totals 11 residues. V lost 4 bases and J 6 bases, leaving 7 bases between the germline ends. CDR1 and CDR2 from the germline V gene are LNHDA and SQIVND (reference sequence). The CDR3 DNA reads TGTGCCAGTAGTACAGGCTCCGAGCAGTACTTC. The encoded protein is CASSTGSEQYF.

This clonotype appeared once. The V gene is TRBV6-1, the J gene TRBJ1-1, with D possibly being TRBD1 (5 bases). Germline values: CDR1 MNHNS, CDR2 SASEGT. Trimming left V 6 bases short and J 8 bases short, with 10 bases between. The CDR3 length is 11 residues. The CDR3 loop is CASRDSGEAFF. In nucleotides, the CDR3 is TGTGCCAGCAGAGACAGCGGAGAAGCTTTCTTT.

This rearrangement joins TRBV6-5 to TRBJ2-7; D unresolved. Trimming removed 6 bases from V and 2 bases from J, with 14 bases in between. The CDR3 extends over 14 amino acids. CDR1 MNHEY and CDR2 SVGAGI come from the germline V gene. This chain's CDR3 is CASRDKPGAYEQYF. For the CDR3, the DNA is TGTGCCAGCAGAGACAAACCTGGGGCCTACGAGCAGTACTTC.

The J gene is TRBJ2-7, the V gene TRBV5-4; a possible D gene is TRBD2 (6 bases). Germline-derived CDR1 and CDR2 are SGHNT and YYREEE (reference sequence). This CDR3 has 15 amino acids. Trimming shortened V by 1 base and J by 3 bases, and 14 bases separated the two germline ends. Here the CDR3 DNA reads TGTGCCAGCAGCTTGTGGGGGGTTGTGGGCTACGAGCAGTACTTC. Its protein product is CASSLWGVVGYEQYF.

The rearrangement links TRBV28 to TRBJ1-1; 10 bases align to TRBD1. With V trimmed by 10 bases and J by 4 bases, 6 bases remained unmatched. CDR1 MDHEN and CDR2 SYDVKM come from the germline V gene. The length of the CDR3 is 13 residues. As DNA, the CDR3 is TGTGCCACCGCGACAGGGGGCCTCACTGAAGCTTTCTTT. This translates into CATATGGLTEAFF.

The rearrangement links TRBV5-4 to TRBJ1-1; 8 nucleotides match TRBD1. The CDR3 is 15 residues long. J was trimmed by 4 bases and V by 3 bases; bases with no gene match: 8. Germline-derived CDR1 and CDR2 are SGHNT and YYREEE (reference sequence). CDR3 in DNA: TGTGCCAGCAGCTATGAACGGACAGGGTTCACTGAAGCTTTCTTT. It yields the protein CASSYERTGFTEAFF.

V gene TRBV7-9 combines with J gene TRBJ2-5; 12 nucleotides match TRBD2. Germline lookup yields CDR1 SEHNR and CDR2 FQNEAQ (reference sequence). V lost 6 bases, J lost 3 bases, and 5 bases stayed unmatched. The CDR3 is made up of 15 amino acids. CDR3 region: CASSRLAGDKETQYF. CDR3 sequence (DNA): TGTGCCAGCAGTCGACTAGCGGGGGACAAAGAGACCCAGTACTTC.

This clonotype occurred once. The chain combines TRBV4-1 with TRBJ1-1, with D possibly TRBD1 on 5 matching bases. CDR1 and CDR2 (germline): MGHRA, YSYEKL. The CDR3 is 14 amino acids. V shed 1 base and J shed 5 bases, with 11 bases lying between them. The CDR3 DNA follows: TGCGCCAGCAGCCAAGCAGGGATGGAGACTGAAGCTTTCTTT. Its protein is CASSQAGMETEAFF.

This clonotype was picked up a small number of times. The chain links TRBV4-1 to TRBJ1-2; 7 bases line up with TRBD1. Germline-derived CDR1 and CDR2 are MGHRA and YSYEKL. The trim removed 1 base at V and 8 bases at J, leaving 4 bases unmatched. CDR3 length equals 13 residues. This chain's CDR3 is CASSQGQGGGYTF. CDR3 coding DNA: TGCGCCAGCAGCCAAGGACAGGGTGGAGGCTACACCTTC.

The chain couples TRBV2 to TRBJ1-5; perhaps TRBD1 as D (5 bases). CDR1 is SNHLY, CDR2 FYNNEI, per germline. V lost 0 bases and J 6 bases, leaving 21 bases between the germline ends. This CDR3 contains 18 residues. The CDR3 DNA reads as TGTGCCAGCAGTGAAGCCTCCCGGACCCAGGGATTCAGTCAGCCCCAGCATTTT. Its translation is CASSEASRTQGFSQPQHF.

The sample holds one count of this clonotype. The chain employs TRBV29-1 and TRBJ2-2, with D perhaps matching TRBD2 (6 bases). Germline V lookup: CDR1 SQVTM, CDR2 ANQGSEA. V lost 7 bases and J 0 bases, leaving 12 bases between the germline ends. The CDR3 sequence is 14 residues long. Written as DNA, the CDR3 is TGCAGCGGGGGGGAGACAGCGAACACCGGGGAGCTGTTTTTT. This sequence encodes CSGGETANTGELFF.

The V and J genes are TRBV30 and TRBJ2-1, with D possibly TRBD2 on 7 matching bases. CDR3 length equals 13 residues. Trimming took off 5 bases at V and 5 bases at J, with 13 bases between the two ends. Germline loops: CDR1 GTSNPN, CDR2 SVGIG (reference sequence). CDR3 sequence (DNA): TGTGCCTGGGAGGAGGGGGGGGACAATGAGCAGTTCTTC. Translating it yields CAWEEGGDNEQFF.

The chain employs TRBV24-1 and TRBJ2-3, with D unclear. The CDR3 spans 12 residues. Between the trimmed V and J ends, which lost 10 bases and 0 bases, there was a span of 7 bases. Germline V lookup: CDR1 KGHDR, CDR2 SFDVKD. In DNA form, the CDR3 reads TGTGCCACGAAATATAGCACAGATACGCAGTATTTT. Translating gives CATKYSTDTQYF.

The chain joins TRBV4-1 to TRBJ2-1; 8 bases map to TRBD2. With 3 bases clipped from V and 3 bases from J, the junction kept 10 bases outside the gene matches. The CDR3 totals 17 residues. Per the germline V gene, CDR1 is MGHRA and CDR2 is YSYEKL. This CDR3 is CASSHLTGGELYNEQFF. CDR3 DNA: TGCGCCAGCAGCCACCTTACCGGGGGGGAGCTCTACAATGAGCAGTTCTTC.

The chain uses TRBV27 and TRBJ1-2, with 7 bases fitting TRBD1. Germline values: CDR1 MNHEY, CDR2 SMNVEV (reference sequence). This CDR3 contains 14 residues. V shed 3 bases and J 5 bases; nucleotides not matched to a gene: 6. As DNA, the CDR3 is TGTGCCAGCAGTTTCGCCGGGACAGCTTATGGCTACACCTTC. It is translated as CASSFAGTAYGYTF.

The V gene is TRBV5-5, the J gene TRBJ2-1; D is unclear. The CDR3 spans 11 residues. Germline V gene lookup returns CDR1 SGHKS and CDR2 YYEKEE (reference sequence). Trimming removed 1 base at V and 10 bases at J, with 6 bases between. CDR3 protein: CASSLKMEQFF. The CDR3 nucleotides are TGTGCCAGCAGCTTGAAAATGGAGCAGTTCTTC. Full variable domain (missing parts from reference TRBV5-5 and TRBJ2-1): DAGVTQSPTHLIKTRGQQVTLRCSPISGHKSVSWYQQVLGQGPQFIFQYYEKEERGRGNFPDRFSARQFPNYSSELNVNALLLGDSALYLCASSLKMEQFFGPGTRLTVL.

The chain carries TRBV19 and TRBJ1-1; no definite D call. The V and J ends lost 10 bases and 1 base respectively, with 22 bases between them. This CDR3 region has 16 residues. Germline V lookup: CDR1 LNHDA, CDR2 SQIVND (reference sequence). CDR3 loop: CATQEAPSVWNTEAFF. CDR3 DNA sequence: TGTGCCACCCAAGAGGCCCCCTCTGTGTGGAACACTGAAGCTTTCTTT.

J is TRBJ2-1 and V is TRBV7-2, with 8 nucleotides matching TRBD2. V lost 5 bases and J lost 8; bases outside the gene matches: 17. The V gene's germline CDR1 is SGHTA and CDR2 FQGNSA. This CDR3 region has 17 residues. CDR3 region: CASSPEAGDGVLYEQFF. The CDR3 coding sequence is TGTGCCAGCAGCCCAGAAGCGGGAGATGGGGTATTGTATGAGCAGTTCTTC.

The V gene is TRBV28, the J gene TRBJ2-2; 7 nucleotides line up with TRBD2. The V gene's germline CDR1 is MDHEN and CDR2 SYDVKM. Germline trimming cut 6 bases from V and 5 bases from J; bases unmatched to any gene: 6. This CDR3 comprises 14 residues. CDR3 amino acids: CASRPAGLTGELFF. CDR3 bases: TGTGCCAGCAGACCAGCGGGACTAACCGGGGAGCTGTTTTTT. The full variable domain, completed using reference TRBV28 and TRBJ2-2, is DVKVTQSSRYLVKRTGEKVFLECVQDMDHENMFWYRQDPGLGLRLIYFSYDVKMKEKGDIPEGYSVSREKKERFSLILESASTNQTSMYLCASRPAGLTGELFFGEGSRLTVL.

This clonotype was detected once. V is TRBV6-5 and J is TRBJ2-7; weak D call: TRBD2 (5 bases). With 4 bases removed from V and 7 bases from J, the gap between germline ends came to 14 bases. Germline CDR1 is MNHEY and CDR2 is SVGAGI. This CDR3 is 13 amino acids long. The CDR3 reads CASSSTGLWEQYF. The DNA for the CDR3 is TGTGCCAGCAGTTCCACCGGACTTTGGGAGCAGTACTTC.

The rearrangement joins TRBV7-9 to TRBJ2-7; D gene ambiguous. The CDR3 totals 13 residues. The V end was cut by 4 bases, the J end by 6 bases, with 13 bases between. From germline, CDR1 is SEHNR and CDR2 FQNEAQ (reference sequence). The CDR3 DNA sequence: TGTGCCAGCAGCTCTCCCCTGCTCCGCGAGCAGTACTTC. It specifies CASSSPLLREQYF. Complete variable domain (other parts from reference TRBV7-9 and TRBJ2-7): DTGVSQNPRHKITKRGQNVTFRCDPISEHNRLYWYRQTLGQGPEFLTYFQNEAQLEKSRLLSDRFSAERPKGSFSTLEIQRTEQGDSAMYLCASSSPLLREQYFGPGTRLTVT.

This chain joins TRBV6-1 and TRBJ1-3; no clear D gene. V was trimmed by 2 bases and J by 3 bases, leaving 14 bases between them. Germline CDR1 and CDR2: MNHNS and SASEGT. The CDR3 is made up of 16 amino acids. The CDR3 region is CASSEKSNAGGNTIYF. The CDR3 nucleotides read TGTGCCAGCAGTGAAAAGTCAAACGCGGGTGGAAACACCATATATTTT.

This clonotype has only one observation. This chain uses TRBV19 with TRBJ1-1; D is uncertain. V was shortened by 2 bases and J by 1 base, with 8 bases between the two germline ends. CDR3 length: 14 residues. Germline values: CDR1 LNHDA, CDR2 SQIVND (reference sequence). This chain's CDR3 is CASSIPDENTEAFF. Here the CDR3 DNA reads TGTGCCAGTAGTATACCGGACGAGAACACTGAAGCTTTCTTT.

The chain carries TRBV11-2 and TRBJ2-1; no firm D call. The CDR3 sequence is 15 residues long. Trimming removed 1 base at V and 2 bases at J, with 9 bases between. CDR1 is SGHAT, CDR2 FQNNGV, per germline. CDR3 region: CASSLGLSPYNEQFF. Written as DNA, the CDR3 is TGTGCCAGCAGCTTAGGGCTAAGTCCCTACAATGAGCAGTTCTTC.

The rearrangement joins TRBV19 to TRBJ2-5; 9 bases agree with TRBD2. The germline CDR1 and CDR2 sequences are LNHDA and SQIVND (reference sequence). The CDR3 loop spans 15 amino acids. Trimming took 1 base from V and 4 from J; bases not matched to a gene: 4. The CDR3 is CASSIVPAGGETQYF. CDR3 bases: TGTGCCAGTAGTATAGTACCAGCGGGGGGAGAGACCCAGTACTTC.

V usage is TRBV6-2 or TRBV6-3 and J usage is TRBJ2-1, with unresolved D. The ends were cut back, 5 bases at V and 11 bases at J, with 7 bases in the middle. Germline V lookup: CDR1 MNHEY, CDR2 SVGEGT. CDR3 length: 10 amino acids. CDR3 region: CASSGDKQFF. CDR3 sequence (DNA): TGTGCCAGCAGTGGCGACAAGCAGTTCTTC.

This sequence joins TRBV4-1 and TRBJ2-2; 8 bases are a match to TRBD2. The CDR3 is made up of 17 amino acids. Per the germline V gene, CDR1 is MGHRA and CDR2 is YSYEKL. V was pared by 0 bases and J by 2 bases, with 5 bases of the junction left unmatched. CDR3 amino acids: CASSQDRAGVNTGELFF. The CDR3 region has the DNA TGCGCCAGCAGCCAAGATCGAGCGGGAGTAAACACCGGGGAGCTGTTTTTT.

The chain has TRBV5-1 and TRBJ2-6; D call uncertain. CDR3 length: 16 residues. CDR1 is SGHRS, CDR2 YFSETQ, per germline. Trimming pared 1 base from V and 2 bases from J, leaving 10 bases between. CDR3 DNA sequence: TGCGCCAGCAGCTTGACGCCCTTTACTGGGGCCAACGTCCTGACTTTC. Translation gives CASSLTPFTGANVLTF.

The chain is built from TRBV10-3 and TRBJ2-7, with 7 bases identical to TRBD1. The germline CDR1 and CDR2 sequences are ENHRY and SYGVKD. The CDR3 extends over 14 amino acids. V trimming: 6 bases; J trimming: 5 bases; junction bases outside the gene matches: 10. CDR3 sequence: CAISNLGTENEQYF. In nucleotides, the CDR3 is TGTGCCATCAGCAACCTGGGGACAGAGAACGAGCAGTACTTC.

This clonotype came up once. The junction does not match germline at one end; this may be a read error. V gene TRBV6-1 combines with J gene TRBJ2-5; 13 bases align to TRBD2. Germline V gives CDR1 MNHNS, CDR2 SASEGT. The CDR3 length is 17 residues. In DNA form, the CDR3 reads TGTGCCAGCAGGCGGGAGACTAGCGGGGGGTCCCAAGAGACCCAGCACTTC. Encoded protein: CASRRETSGGSQETQHF.